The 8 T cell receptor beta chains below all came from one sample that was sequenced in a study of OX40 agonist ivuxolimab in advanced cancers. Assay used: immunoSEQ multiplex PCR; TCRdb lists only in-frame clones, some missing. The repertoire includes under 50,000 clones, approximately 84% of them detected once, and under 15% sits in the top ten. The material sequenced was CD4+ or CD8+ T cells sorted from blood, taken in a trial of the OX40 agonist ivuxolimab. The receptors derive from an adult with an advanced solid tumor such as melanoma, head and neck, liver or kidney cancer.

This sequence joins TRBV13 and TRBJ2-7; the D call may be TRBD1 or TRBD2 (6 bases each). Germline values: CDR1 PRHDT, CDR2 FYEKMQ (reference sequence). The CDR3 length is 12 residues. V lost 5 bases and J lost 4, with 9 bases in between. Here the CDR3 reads CASSEGGYEQYV. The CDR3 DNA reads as TGTGCCAGCAGCGAAGGGGGGTACGAGCAGTACGTC.

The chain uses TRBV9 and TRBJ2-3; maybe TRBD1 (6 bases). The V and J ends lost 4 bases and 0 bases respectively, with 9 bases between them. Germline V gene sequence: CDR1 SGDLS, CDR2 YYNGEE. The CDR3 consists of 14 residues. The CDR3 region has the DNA TGTGCCAGCAGCAGGGACACCAGCACAGATACGCAGTATTTT. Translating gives CASSRDTSTDTQYF.

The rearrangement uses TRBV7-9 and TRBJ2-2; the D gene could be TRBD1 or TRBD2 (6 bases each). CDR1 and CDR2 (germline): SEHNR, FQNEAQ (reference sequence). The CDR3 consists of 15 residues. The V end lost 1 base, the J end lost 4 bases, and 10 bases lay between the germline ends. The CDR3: CASSLEGGSTGELFF. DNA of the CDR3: TGTGCCAGCAGCTTAGAGGGGGGCAGCACCGGGGAGCTGTTTTTT.

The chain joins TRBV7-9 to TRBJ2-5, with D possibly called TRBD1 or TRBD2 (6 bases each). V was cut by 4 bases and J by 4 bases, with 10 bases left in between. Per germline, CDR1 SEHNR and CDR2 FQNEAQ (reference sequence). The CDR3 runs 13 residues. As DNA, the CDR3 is TGTGCCAGCAGCTCCCCGGGGGCAGAGACCCAGTACTTC. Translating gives CASSSPGAETQYF.

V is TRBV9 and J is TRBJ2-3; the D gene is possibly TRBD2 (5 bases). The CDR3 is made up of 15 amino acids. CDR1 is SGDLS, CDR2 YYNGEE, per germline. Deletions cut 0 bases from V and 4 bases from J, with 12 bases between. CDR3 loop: CASSVGDYPPDTQYF. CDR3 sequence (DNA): TGTGCCAGCAGCGTAGGAGACTACCCGCCAGATACGCAGTATTTT. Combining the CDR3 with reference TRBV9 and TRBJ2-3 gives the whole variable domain DSGVTQTPKHLITATGQRVTLRCSPRSGDLSVYWYQQSLDQGLQFLIQYYNGEERAKGNILERFSAQQFPDLHSELNLSSLELGDSALYFCASSVGDYPPDTQYFGPGTRLTVL.

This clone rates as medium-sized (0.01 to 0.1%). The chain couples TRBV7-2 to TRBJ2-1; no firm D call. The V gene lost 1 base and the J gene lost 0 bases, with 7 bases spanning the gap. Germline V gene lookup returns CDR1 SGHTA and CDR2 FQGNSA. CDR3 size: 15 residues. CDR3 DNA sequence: TGTGCCAGCAGCTTAGGTCCCGACTCCTACAATGAGCAGTTCTTC. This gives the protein CASSLGPDSYNEQFF. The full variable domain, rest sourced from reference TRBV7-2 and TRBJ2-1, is GAGVSQSPSNKVTEKGKDVELRCDPISGHTALYWYRQSLGQGLEFLIYFQGNSAPDKSGLPSDRFSAERTGGSVSTLTIQRTQQEDSAVYLCASSLGPDSYNEQFFGPGTRLTVL.

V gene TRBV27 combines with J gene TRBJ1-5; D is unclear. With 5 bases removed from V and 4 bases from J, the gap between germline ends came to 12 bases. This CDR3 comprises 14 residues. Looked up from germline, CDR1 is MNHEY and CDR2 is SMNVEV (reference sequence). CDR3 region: CASSVGYSNQPQHF. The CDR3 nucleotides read TGTGCCAGCAGTGTGGGCTATTCAAATCAGCCCCAGCATTTT.

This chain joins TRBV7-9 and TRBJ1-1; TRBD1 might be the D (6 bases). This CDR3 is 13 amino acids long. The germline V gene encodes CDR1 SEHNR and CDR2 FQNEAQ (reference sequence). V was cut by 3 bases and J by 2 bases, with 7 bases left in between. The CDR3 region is CASSLDSNTEAFF. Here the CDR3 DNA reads TGTGCCAGCAGCTTGGACAGTAACACTGAAGCTTTCTTT. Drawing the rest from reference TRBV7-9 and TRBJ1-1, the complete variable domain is DTGVSQNPRHKITKRGQNVTFRCDPISEHNRLYWYRQTLGQGPEFLTYFQNEAQLEKSRLLSDRFSAERPKGSFSTLEIQRTEQGDSAMYLCASSLDSNTEAFFGQGTRLTVV.